This T cell receptor (beta chain) was recovered during a study of CD8+ T cells in alopecia areata. Turning to the study itself: Tofacitinib therapy took 6 to 18 months; 6 months off drug came after.

Sequencing used cDNA as its template, made by extracting RNA and reverse transcribing it. Profiling relied on immunoSEQ multiplex PCR, and the TCRdb table lists in-frame clones only, not all of them. The table has roughly 120,000 clones, around two fifths seen once; the top ten hold approximately 2.8%. Obtained from alopecia areata patients were lesional scalp punch biopsies along with peripheral blood. The sequenced material came from CD4+ T cells sorted from blood. The sequence derives from a human donor with alopecia areata.

The CDR3 DNA reads as TGCGCCAGCAGCCAAGGACTAGCGGGGGGGCTAACCCAGTACTTC. Translating it yields CASSQGLAGGLTQYF. The gene calls are TRBV4-3 and TRBJ2-5, with 14 nucleotides matching TRBD2. The germline CDR1 and CDR2 sequences are LGHNA and YSLEER. The CDR3 runs 15 residues. Unmatched junction bases numbered 3, after V lost 1 base and J lost 8 bases.